This T cell receptor (beta chain) was recovered during a study of cytomegalovirus exposure and HLA in healthy donors. The study ran its PCR with 60 Vbeta and 13 Jbeta primers. Assay used: immunoSEQ multiplex PCR; TCRdb lists only in-frame clones, some missing. This sample's table has tens of thousands of clones. Study-level points and caveats: Most of the TCR beta V segments (in an earlier analysis) were productive either about 87% or about 30% of the time. Links to common viral pathogens appeared, in a later analysis, for several of the most significant clusters. Published work reported that the classifier diagnosed cytomegalovirus status with high specificity and sensitivity.

This CDR3 is 16 amino acids long. Germline CDR1 is MNHEY and CDR2 is SMNVEV (reference sequence). Trimming removed 5 bases from V and 4 bases from J, with 20 bases in between. A note on this clone: Its antigen is currently unknown.

The chain uses TRBV27 and TRBJ1-1; no clear D gene. Source material: PBMCs. The clonotype comes from a woman aged 25 to 45 in good health and CMV-seronegative. CDR3 DNA sequence: TGTGCCAGCAGTCCGTATCTTGGAGGGCCTAGCACTGAAGCTTTCTTT. Encoded protein: CASSPYLGGPSTEAFF.